Following are 17 T cell receptor beta chains from one sample sequenced in a study of identical twins. In TCRdb, the 5' RACE reads were re-called with MiXCR into one record per CDR3 protein. The sample consists of some 1,700,000 distinct CDR3 sequences, about 30% of them appearing once. The sample taken for sequencing was cord blood. All receptors come from a newborn girl in good health.

The rearrangement joins TRBV11-2 to TRBJ2-1, with 10 bases aligning to TRBD2. The germline CDR1 and CDR2 sequences are SGHAT and FQNNGV. The V segment lost 5 bases and the J segment 4 bases; nucleotides outside the gene matches: 11. This CDR3 spans 17 amino acids. The CDR3 nucleotides read TGTGCCAGCAGCAGCTTCCTGACTAGCGGGCCTTACAATGAGCAGTTCTTC. It specifies CASSSFLTSGPYNEQFF.

The V call is TRBV12-3 or TRBV12-4, the J call TRBJ1-1; 8 nucleotides line up with TRBD1. With 2 bases clipped from V and 1 base from J, the junction kept 6 bases outside the gene matches. The CDR3 is 16 residues long. CDR3 in amino acids: CASSLPGQGANTEAFF. In DNA, the CDR3 is TGTGCCAGCAGTTTACCTGGCCAGGGGGCGAACACTGAAGCTTTCTTT.

The V call is TRBV12-3 or TRBV12-4, the J call TRBJ2-1; possible D gene TRBD1, 6 bases. V was shortened by 8 bases and J by 4 bases, with 12 bases between the two germline ends. The CDR3 consists of 13 residues. The CDR3 bases are TGTGCCAGCGGGACGGGGACATACAATGAGCAGTTCTTC. The encoded protein is CASGTGTYNEQFF.

The chain has TRBV20-1 and TRBJ1-4; 7 bases are a match to TRBD1. Germline V gene sequence: CDR1 DFQATT, CDR2 SNEGSKA (reference sequence). The CDR3 consists of 14 residues. In DNA, the CDR3 is TGCAGCGCCAAGCCCCCAACAGGGGTGGAAAAACTGTTTTTT. Its protein product is CSAKPPTGVEKLFF.

Notes on this clonotype: A read error is possible here, since a much larger clone lies one base away. The chain uses TRBV29-1 and TRBJ2-3, with TRBD2 as a possible D gene (5 bases). The CDR3 covers 13 residues. The germline V gene encodes CDR1 SQVTM and CDR2 ANQGSEA. The CDR3 sequence is CSVFSGDTDTRYF. The DNA of the CDR3 is TGCAGCGTTTTCAGCGGCGACACAGATACGCGGTATTTT.

The table lists this clonotype with a few counts. This chain connects TRBV20-1 to TRBJ2-1; 8 nucleotides match TRBD2. The germline CDR1 and CDR2 sequences are DFQATT and SNEGSKA (reference sequence). The trim removed 4 bases at V and 2 bases at J, leaving 7 bases unmatched. The CDR3 contains 15 residues. In DNA form, the CDR3 reads TGCAGTGCTATCCCCGGACTAGCTCCCTACAATGAGCAGTTCTTC. Its translation: CSAIPGLAPYNEQFF.

V gene TRBV18 combines with J gene TRBJ2-1; TRBD1 aligns across 7 bases. Losses at the gene ends were 0 bases for V and 5 bases for J; bases not matched to a gene: 4. The CDR3 runs 15 residues. CDR1 and CDR2 from the germline V gene are KGHSH and LQKENI. For the CDR3, the DNA is TGTGCCAGCTCACCACCGCCGACAGGGAACAATGAGCAGTTCTTC. Translating it yields CASSPPPTGNNEQFF.

V is TRBV28 and J is TRBJ2-1; 7 positions agree with TRBD2. J gave up 2 bases and V 10 bases, and 8 bases lay outside the gene matches. This CDR3 is 14 amino acids long. The germline CDR1 and CDR2 sequences are MDHEN and SYDVKM. CDR3 loop: CATYLAVTYNEQFF. DNA for the CDR3: TGTGCCACCTACCTAGCGGTCACCTACAATGAGCAGTTCTTC.

The V and J genes are TRBV7-9 and TRBJ2-1; the D gene is possibly TRBD1 (6 bases). Germline V gene sequence: CDR1 SEHNR, CDR2 FQNEAQ (reference sequence). This CDR3 is 15 amino acids long. The V gene lost 5 bases and the J gene lost 2 bases, with 13 bases spanning the gap. The CDR3 is CASSPAGVPYNEQFF. The CDR3 DNA follows: TGTGCCAGCAGCCCAGCAGGGGTCCCCTACAATGAGCAGTTCTTC.

This clonotype was counted only a few times. This sequence joins TRBV5-1 and TRBJ1-1; a possible D gene is TRBD1 (6 bases). CDR1 and CDR2 from the germline V gene are SGHRS and YFSETQ. This CDR3 comprises 17 residues. Trimming pared 3 bases from V and 0 bases from J, leaving 18 bases between. The CDR3: CASSCDYPTGLNTEAFF. The CDR3 bases are TGCGCCAGCAGCTGTGATTACCCCACAGGGCTGAACACTGAAGCTTTCTTT.

The J gene is TRBJ2-3, the V gene TRBV29-1, with TRBD2 as a possible D gene (6 bases). Germline V gene sequence: CDR1 SQVTM, CDR2 ANQGSEA. Trimming took 1 base from V and 3 from J, leaving 8 bases between them. This CDR3 is 13 amino acids long. The CDR3 loop is CSVEGGKTDTQYF. The CDR3 nucleotides are TGCAGCGTTGAAGGCGGGAAGACAGATACGCAGTATTTT.

The gene calls are TRBV3-1 and TRBJ2-3; 7 bases align to TRBD2. Germline CDR1 reads LGHDT; CDR2 reads YNNKEL (reference sequence). J gave up 4 bases and V 0 bases, and 7 bases lay outside the gene matches. The CDR3 runs to 16 residues. The CDR3 here is CASSQDQWEGADTQYF. The CDR3, as DNA: TGTGCCAGCAGCCAAGATCAGTGGGAGGGTGCAGATACGCAGTATTTT.

This chain links TRBV6-5 with TRBJ2-7, with D hard to call. Germline loops: CDR1 MNHEY, CDR2 SVGAGI. The V end lost 0 bases, the J end lost 2 bases, and 17 bases lay between the germline ends. This CDR3 is built from 17 residues. The CDR3 here is CASSYSRLWTSAYEQYF. Here the CDR3 DNA reads TGTGCCAGCAGTTACTCGAGATTGTGGACGTCGGCCTACGAGCAGTACTTC.

This chain connects TRBV10-3 to TRBJ2-1; the match to TRBD2 covers 13 bases. After removal of 2 bases from V and 0 bases from J, the junction contained 7 bases not matched to a gene. Germline lookup yields CDR1 ENHRY and CDR2 SYGVKD. The CDR3 has 19 residues. The CDR3 sequence: CAISEGTSGKGHSYNEQFF. The CDR3 DNA reads as TGTGCCATCAGTGAGGGGACTAGCGGGAAGGGACACTCCTACAATGAGCAGTTCTTC.

The chain links TRBV5-1 to TRBJ2-3, with D unresolved. V was shortened by 4 bases and J by 5 bases, with 8 bases between the two germline ends. The CDR3 runs to 12 residues. The germline V gene has CDR1 SGHRS and CDR2 YFSETQ. The CDR3 coding sequence is TGCGCCAGCAGCGTCGATCAAGATACGCAGTATTTT. Protein product: CASSVDQDTQYF.

Regarding this clonotype: At one boundary the junction diverges from the germline segment, which might be a read error. The genes are TRBV6-1 and TRBJ2-3; 11 nucleotides match TRBD2. Germline assignment: CDR1 MNHNS and CDR2 SASEGT. The CDR3 has 15 amino acids. The CDR3, as DNA: TGTGCCAGCGGTGAGCTAGCGGGGGGTCCAGATACGCAGTATTTT. This gives the protein CASGELAGGPDTQYF.

This rearrangement joins TRBV29-1 to TRBJ1-1; TRBD1 aligns across 11 bases. Germline V gives CDR1 SQVTM, CDR2 ANQGSEA. The CDR3 runs to 12 residues. Trimming at V came to 7 bases and at J to 12 bases, leaving 10 bases not matched to a gene. For the CDR3, the DNA is TGCAGCGCTATGGACAGGGGGCCCCAGTCTTTCTTT. Protein product: CSAMDRGPQSFF.